These T cell receptor beta chains were read from a single sample in a study of blood T cells in healthy people across ages. Each CDR3 protein is one row after TCRdb ran MiXCR on the 5' RACE reads. The top ten hold 11% of the sample, which has under 2 million distinct CDR3 sequences, roughly 30% seen once. Sequenced input: blood. These receptors were collected from a woman in her twenties or thirties in good health. Both conserved end residues are part of each CDR3. D genes are given only for firm matches. Size is stated for part of the rows, as once, few or many counts, or as a class when the clone is expanded.

d_gene	j_gene	abundance	v_gene	CDR3aa	CDR3nt
.	TRBJ2-3	.	TRBV18	CASSPWSNTDTQYF	TGTGCCAGCTCACCATGGTCTAACACAGATACGCAGTATTTT
TRBD1	TRBJ1-1	.	TRBV6-2/TRBV6-3	CASTLNTGGTTEAFF	TGTGCCAGCACCTTAAATACAGGGGGTACAACTGAAGCTTTCTTT
TRBD2	TRBJ2-1	many	TRBV29-1	CSALTSGSSYNEQFF	TGCAGTGCCCTGACTAGCGGGAGCTCCTACAATGAGCAGTTCTTC
TRBD1	TRBJ2-7	.	TRBV11-1	CASSLTAGGIYEQYF	TGTGCCAGCAGCCTCACGGCAGGGGGCATCTACGAGCAGTACTTC
.	TRBJ1-5	.	TRBV19	CASSIWVDQPQHF	TGTGCCAGTAGTATTTGGGTTGATCAGCCCCAGCATTTT
TRBD1	TRBJ1-5	.	TRBV20-1	CSASEKQGARNQPQHF	TGCAGTGCTAGCGAGAAACAGGGGGCGCGGAATCAGCCCCAGCATTTT
TRBD1	TRBJ2-3	.	TRBV4-2	CASSQDRYSTDTQYF	TGTGCCAGCAGCCAGGACAGGTATAGCACAGATACGCAGTATTTT
.	TRBJ2-3	few	TRBV14	CASSQFGVAMDTQYF	TGTGCCAGCAGCCAATTCGGAGTAGCAATGGATACGCAGTATTTT
.	TRBJ2-2	.	TRBV24-1	CATRGDTGELFF	TGTGCCACCAGAGGAGACACCGGGGAGCTGTTTTTT
.	TRBJ2-2	.	TRBV5-6	CASSGGTRNTGELFF	TGTGCCAGCAGCGGCGGGACACGGAACACCGGGGAGCTGTTTTTT
TRBD1	TRBJ2-2	.	TRBV25-1	CASSESLGQGNPGELFF	TGTGCCAGCAGTGAATCGTTGGGACAGGGGAATCCCGGGGAGCTGTTTTTT
.	TRBJ1-2	few	TRBV5-1	CASSLPGDNYGYTF	TGCGCCAGCAGCTTGCCTGGAGATAACTATGGCTACACCTTC
.	TRBJ1-1	many	TRBV20-1	CSARRTEAFF	TGCAGTGCCCGCCGAACTGAAGCTTTCTTT
TRBD2	TRBJ2-3	few	TRBV15	CATSRDLLAGAGSTDTQYF	TGTGCCACCAGCAGAGATCTACTAGCGGGAGCGGGTAGCACAGATACGCAGTATTTT
TRBD2	TRBJ2-1	few	TRBV29-1	CSVDLLAGGLGNEQFF	TGCAGCGTTGACCTCCTCGCGGGAGGTTTGGGAAATGAGCAGTTCTTC
TRBD2	TRBJ2-3	.	TRBV6-6	CASRTSGLAGITDTQYF	TGTGCCAGCAGAACCTCTGGACTAGCGGGCATCACAGATACGCAGTATTTT
TRBD1	TRBJ2-1	few	TRBV18	CASSPNAGTGSSYNEQFF	TGTGCCAGCTCACCAAATGCGGGGACAGGGAGCTCCTACAATGAGCAGTTCTTC
.	TRBJ1-6	few	TRBV7-8	CASKLDIAYNSPLHF	TGTGCCAGCAAGTTGGACATTGCCTATAATTCACCCCTCCACTTT
.	TRBJ1-6	.	TRBV20-1	CSARPRDTSRDNSPLHF	TGCAGTGCTAGACCTCGGGACACCTCAAGAGATAATTCACCCCTCCACTTT
.	TRBJ2-3	few	TRBV7-2	CASSLVPRGNTRYF	TGTGCCAGCAGCTTAGTCCCCCGGGGTAATACGCGGTATTTT
.	TRBJ1-2	few	TRBV15	CATSNMRAGEDTF	TGTGCCACCAGCAATATGAGGGCGGGGGAAGACACCTTC
.	TRBJ2-7	.	TRBV28	CASSLGTRIHEQYF	TGTGCCAGCAGTTTAGGGACCCGAATCCACGAGCAGTACTTC
.	TRBJ1-2	.	TRBV6-1	CASSQGRLGYTF	TGTGCCAGCAGCCAGGGCAGGTTGGGCTACACCTTC
.	TRBJ2-3	many	TRBV12-3/TRBV12-4	CASSPDTDTQYF	TGTGCCAGCAGCCCCGACACAGATACGCAGTATTTT
.	TRBJ2-3	many	TRBV29-1	CSVSRDSTSTDTQYF	TGCAGCGTGAGCCGGGACTCAACTAGCACAGATACGCAGTATTTT
.	TRBJ1-2	.	TRBV3-1	CASSQLRGRTYGYTF	TGTGCCAGCAGTCAACTCAGGGGTCGGACCTATGGCTACACCTTC
.	TRBJ2-1	.	TRBV7-9	CASSSNRQGSSYNEQFF	TGTGCCAGCAGCTCAAACAGGCAGGGGAGCTCCTACAATGAGCAGTTCTTC
.	TRBJ1-1	.	TRBV20-1	CSAWENTEAFF	TGCAGTGCCTGGGAGAACACTGAAGCTTTCTTT
.	TRBJ1-4	.	TRBV10-3	CAISDGRDKKLFF	TGTGCCATCAGTGATGGACGAGACAAAAAACTGTTTTTT
.	TRBJ1-5	.	TRBV12-3/TRBV12-4	CASKKGGLQPQHF	TGTGCCAGCAAAAAGGGGGGATTACAGCCCCAGCATTTT
TRBD1	TRBJ2-7	.	TRBV6-2/TRBV6-3	CASSYRTGWGHMEQYF	TGTGCCAGCAGTTACCGGACAGGTTGGGGCCATATGGAGCAGTACTTC